This T cell receptor beta chain comes out of a study of T cells in women clearing cervical HPV infection. In the study overall: Blood came at first lesion visit for cases, post-clearance for controls.

The assay was immunoSEQ multiplex PCR, and TCRdb's table has in-frame clones only and misses some. This listing includes some 30,000 clones. Notes on the study in general: TRBV6-7 abundance was lower in cases than controls (around 0.1% versus 0.15%).

The CDR3 has 14 amino acids. V lost 4 bases and J lost 3, with 10 bases in between. CDR1 and CDR2 (germline): DFQATT, SNEGSKA (reference sequence). Turning to this clone: What it recognizes is unknown. The DNA ends 3 residues before the CDR3 does, and the rest of the CDR3 is filled in from the germline J gene.

This chain joins TRBV20-1 and TRBJ2-6, with no clear D. This TCR was sampled from a woman between 18 and 70 years old with a cervical HPV16 infection that either progressed to CIN3+ or cleared (not recorded which). What was sequenced was blood buffy coat. The CDR3 sequence: CSATEGLGANVLTF. CDR3 DNA (partial): TGCAGTGCTACCGAAGGGCTTGGGGCCAACGTC.